The 5 T cell receptor beta chains below all came from one sample that was sequenced in a study of vaccination effects on CD4 cells after COVID-19. Assay used: immunoSEQ multiplex PCR; TCRdb lists only in-frame clones, some missing. The sample yields about 24,000 clones, more than 60% seen once. What these receptors recognize is not known. Before sequencing took place, the ViraFEST assay used viral peptide pools to expand antigen-specific CD4+ T cells. Isolating CD4+ T cells followed approximately 11 days of culture. Each participant was administered two doses of either the BNT162b2 or the mRNA-1273 vaccine. Sequenced here: CD4+ T cells from PBMCs cultured with SARS-CoV-2 spike peptides, sampled after COVID-19 vaccination. These receptors came from a human donor who received a COVID-19 vaccine.

The gene calls are TRBV3-1 (or the pseudogene TRBV3-2) and TRBJ2-2; D unclear. The CDR3 length is 14 residues. Between the trimmed V and J ends, which lost 4 bases and 6 bases, there was a span of 12 bases. Germline V lookup: CDR1 LGHDT, CDR2 YNNKEL (reference sequence). The CDR3 is CASSPAPRAGELFF. Here the CDR3 DNA reads TGTGCCAGCAGCCCGGCGCCTCGCGCCGGGGAGCTGTTTTTT.

The CDR3 DNA reads as TGTGCTAGTGGTTTGGTACGGACAGGGACCTACGAGCAGTACTTC. It encodes CASGLVRTGTYEQYF. The gene calls are TRBV12-5 and TRBJ2-7, with 8 nucleotides matching TRBD1. The germline CDR1 and CDR2 sequences are LGHNT and FRNRAP. This CDR3 is built from 15 residues. The junction had 3 bases not matched to a gene; V was cut back by 0 bases and J by 2 bases.

The rearrangement links TRBV19 to TRBJ2-1; TRBD2 aligns across 12 bases. This CDR3 has 19 amino acids. In germline, CDR1 is LNHDA, CDR2 SQIVND (reference sequence). J lost 5 bases, V lost 3 bases, and 14 bases had no gene match. The CDR3 nucleotides are TGTGCCAGTAGTATCCCTAGCGGGAGGGCCAATCATAACAACAATGAGCAGTTCTTC. Its protein product is CASSIPSGRANHNNNEQFF.

The J gene is TRBJ2-1, the V gene TRBV19; 9 bases are shared with TRBD2. V shed 3 bases, J shed 6 bases, and the junction held 6 bases outside the gene matches. Germline lookup yields CDR1 LNHDA and CDR2 SQIVND (reference sequence). The CDR3 totals 15 residues. This chain's CDR3 is CASSIITSGPNEQFF. DNA of the CDR3: TGTGCCAGTAGTATTATTACTAGCGGGCCCAATGAGCAGTTCTTC.

The CDR3 sequence: CAWSGGDSNQPQHF. CDR3 sequence (DNA): TGTGCCTGGAGTGGAGGTGATAGCAATCAGCCCCAGCATTTT. This rearrangement joins TRBV30 to TRBJ1-5; D ambiguous. Trimming removed 1 base at V and 0 bases at J, with 7 bases between. In germline, CDR1 is GTSNPN, CDR2 SVGIG (reference sequence). The CDR3 has 14 residues.